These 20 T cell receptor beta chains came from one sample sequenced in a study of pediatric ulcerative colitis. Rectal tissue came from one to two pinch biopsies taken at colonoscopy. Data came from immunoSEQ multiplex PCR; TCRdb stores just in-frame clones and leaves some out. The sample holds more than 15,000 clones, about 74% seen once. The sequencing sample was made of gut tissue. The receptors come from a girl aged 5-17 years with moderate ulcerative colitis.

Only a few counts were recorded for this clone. The CDR3 DNA follows: TGTGCCAGCAGCTTAGTAGGCGGGGGGAACAATGAGCAGTTCTTC. Translating gives CASSLVGGGNNEQFF. The rearrangement joins TRBV7-2 to TRBJ2-1, with 8 bases aligning to TRBD2. Germline lookup yields CDR1 SGHTA and CDR2 FQGNSA. V gave up 1 base and J gave up 5 bases; unmatched junction bases: 4. This CDR3 has 15 amino acids.

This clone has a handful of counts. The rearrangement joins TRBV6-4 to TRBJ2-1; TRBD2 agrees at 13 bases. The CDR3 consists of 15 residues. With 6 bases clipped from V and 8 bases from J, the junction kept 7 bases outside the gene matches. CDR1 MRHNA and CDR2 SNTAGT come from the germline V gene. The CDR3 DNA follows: TGTGCCAGCAGCACAACTAGCGGGGGGGCCTATGAGCAGTTCTTC. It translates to CASSTTSGGAYEQFF.

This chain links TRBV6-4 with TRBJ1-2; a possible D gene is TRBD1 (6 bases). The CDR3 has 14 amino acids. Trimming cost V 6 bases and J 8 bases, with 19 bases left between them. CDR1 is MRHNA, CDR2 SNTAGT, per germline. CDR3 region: CASSPLPGQDGYTF. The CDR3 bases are TGTGCCAGCAGCCCGCTCCCGGGACAAGACGGCTACACCTTC.

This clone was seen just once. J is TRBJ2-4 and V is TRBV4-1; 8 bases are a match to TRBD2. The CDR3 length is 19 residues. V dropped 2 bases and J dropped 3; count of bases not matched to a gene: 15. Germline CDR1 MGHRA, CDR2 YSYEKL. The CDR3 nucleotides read TGCGCCAGCAGCCAATGGGGGCGGGAGGAAGTCTGGGGCAAAAACATTCAGTACTTC. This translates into CASSQWGREEVWGKNIQYF.

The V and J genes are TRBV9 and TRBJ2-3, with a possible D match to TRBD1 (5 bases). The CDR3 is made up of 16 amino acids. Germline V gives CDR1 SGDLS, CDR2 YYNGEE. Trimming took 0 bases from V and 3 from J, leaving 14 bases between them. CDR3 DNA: TGTGCCAGCAGCGTAGAAGCAGGGTATGCAACAGATACGCAGTATTTT. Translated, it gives CASSVEAGYATDTQYF. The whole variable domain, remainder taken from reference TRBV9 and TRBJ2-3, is DSGVTQTPKHLITATGQRVTLRCSPRSGDLSVYWYQQSLDQGLQFLIQYYNGEERAKGNILERFSAQQFPDLHSELNLSSLELGDSALYFCASSVEAGYATDTQYFGPGTRLTVL.

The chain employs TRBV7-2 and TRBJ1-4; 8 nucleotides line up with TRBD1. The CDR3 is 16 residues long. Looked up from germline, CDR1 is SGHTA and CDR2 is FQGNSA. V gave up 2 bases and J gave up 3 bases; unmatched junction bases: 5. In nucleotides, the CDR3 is TGTGCCAGCAGCTTACGCCAGGGGGCGCCTAATGAAAAACTGTTTTTT. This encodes CASSLRQGAPNEKLFF.

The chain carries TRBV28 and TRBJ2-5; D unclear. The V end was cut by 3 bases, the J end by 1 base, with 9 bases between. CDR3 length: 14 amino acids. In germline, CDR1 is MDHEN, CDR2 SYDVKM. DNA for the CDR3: TGTGCCAGCAGTTTTCTGCGGTCCCAAGAGACCCAGTACTTC. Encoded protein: CASSFLRSQETQYF.

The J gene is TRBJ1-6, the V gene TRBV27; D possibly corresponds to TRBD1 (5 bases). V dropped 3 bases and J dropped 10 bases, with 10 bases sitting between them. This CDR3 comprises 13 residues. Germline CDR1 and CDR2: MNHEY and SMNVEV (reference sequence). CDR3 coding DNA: TGTGCCAGCAGTTTCTCGGGGACCTCACCCCTCCACTTT. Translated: CASSFSGTSPLHF.

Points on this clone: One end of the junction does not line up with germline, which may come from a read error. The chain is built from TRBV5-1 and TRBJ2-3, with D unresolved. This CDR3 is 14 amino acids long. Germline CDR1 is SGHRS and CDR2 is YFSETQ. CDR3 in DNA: TGCGCCAGCAGCTTGGCACCCCTCACAGCTACGCAGTATTTT. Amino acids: CASSLAPLTATQYF.

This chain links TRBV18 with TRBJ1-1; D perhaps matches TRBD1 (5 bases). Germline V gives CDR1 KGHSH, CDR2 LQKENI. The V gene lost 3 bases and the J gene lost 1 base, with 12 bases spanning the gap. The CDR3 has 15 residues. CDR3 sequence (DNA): TGTGCCAGCTCACCGGCCGGGGACCGGAACACTGAAGCTTTCTTT. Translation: CASSPAGDRNTEAFF.

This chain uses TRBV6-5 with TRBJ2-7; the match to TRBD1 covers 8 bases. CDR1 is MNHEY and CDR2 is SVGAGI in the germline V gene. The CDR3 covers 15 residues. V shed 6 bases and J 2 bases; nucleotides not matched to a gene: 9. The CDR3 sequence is CASSHRDRFAYEQYF. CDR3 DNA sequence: TGTGCCAGCAGCCACCGGGACAGGTTCGCCTACGAGCAGTACTTC.

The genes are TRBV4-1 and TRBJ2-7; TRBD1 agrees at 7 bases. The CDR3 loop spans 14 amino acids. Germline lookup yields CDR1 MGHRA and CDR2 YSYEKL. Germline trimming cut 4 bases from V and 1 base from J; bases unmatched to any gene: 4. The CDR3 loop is CASSRPGQSYEQYF. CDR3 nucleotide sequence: TGCGCCAGCAGCCGCCCGGGACAGTCCTACGAGCAGTACTTC.

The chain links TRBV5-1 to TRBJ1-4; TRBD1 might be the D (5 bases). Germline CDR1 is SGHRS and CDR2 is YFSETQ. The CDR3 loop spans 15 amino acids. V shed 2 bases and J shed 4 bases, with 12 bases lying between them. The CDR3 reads CASSFQGAGNEKLFF. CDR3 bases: TGCGCCAGCAGCTTTCAGGGCGCCGGTAATGAAAAACTGTTTTTT.

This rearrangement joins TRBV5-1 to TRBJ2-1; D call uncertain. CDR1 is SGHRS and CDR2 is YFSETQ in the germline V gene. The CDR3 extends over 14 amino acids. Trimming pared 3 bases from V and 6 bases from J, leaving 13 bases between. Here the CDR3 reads CASSSDPRSNEQFF. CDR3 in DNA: TGCGCCAGCAGCTCGGACCCCCGGAGCAATGAGCAGTTCTTC.

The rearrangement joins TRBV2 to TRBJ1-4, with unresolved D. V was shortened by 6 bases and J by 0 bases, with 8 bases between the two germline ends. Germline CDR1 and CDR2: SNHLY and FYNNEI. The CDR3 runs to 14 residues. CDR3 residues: CASRRLATNEKLFF. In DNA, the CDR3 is TGTGCCAGCAGGCGACTTGCAACTAATGAAAAACTGTTTTTT. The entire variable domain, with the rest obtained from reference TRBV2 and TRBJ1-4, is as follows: EPEVTQTPSHQVTQMGQEVILRCVPISNHLYFYWYRQILGQKVEFLVSFYNNEISEKSEIFDDQFSVERPDGSNFTLKIRSTKLEDSAMYFCASRRLATNEKLFFGSGTQLSVL.

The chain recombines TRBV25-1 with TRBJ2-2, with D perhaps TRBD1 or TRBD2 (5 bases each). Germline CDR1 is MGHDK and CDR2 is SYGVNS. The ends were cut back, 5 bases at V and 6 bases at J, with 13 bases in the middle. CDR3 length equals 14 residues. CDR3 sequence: CASSTLLGPGELFF. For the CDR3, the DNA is TGTGCCAGCAGTACACTGTTGGGACCCGGGGAGCTGTTTTTT.

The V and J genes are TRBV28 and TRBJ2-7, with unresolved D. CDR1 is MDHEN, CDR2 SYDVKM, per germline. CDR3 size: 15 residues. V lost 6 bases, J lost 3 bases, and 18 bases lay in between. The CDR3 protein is CASRLSRGPGYEQYF. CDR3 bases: TGTGCCAGCAGACTCTCGAGAGGCCCAGGCTACGAGCAGTACTTC.

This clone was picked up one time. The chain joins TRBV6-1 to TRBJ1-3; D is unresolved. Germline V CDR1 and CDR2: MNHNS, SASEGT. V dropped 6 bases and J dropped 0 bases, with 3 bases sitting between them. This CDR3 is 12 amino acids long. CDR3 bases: TGTGCCAGCAGACCCTCTGGAAACACCATATATTTT. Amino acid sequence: CASRPSGNTIYF.

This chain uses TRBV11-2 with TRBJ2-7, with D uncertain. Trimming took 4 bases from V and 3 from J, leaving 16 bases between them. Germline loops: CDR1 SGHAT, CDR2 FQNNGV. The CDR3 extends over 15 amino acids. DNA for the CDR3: TGTGCCAGCAGCTCTCTCGTCGGAGCCCTCTACGAGCAGTACTTC. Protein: CASSSLVGALYEQYF.

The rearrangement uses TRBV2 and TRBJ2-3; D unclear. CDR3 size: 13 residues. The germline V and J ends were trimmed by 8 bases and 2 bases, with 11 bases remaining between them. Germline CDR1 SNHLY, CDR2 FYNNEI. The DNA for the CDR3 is TGTGCCAGCCTTCCCAAGAACACAGATACGCAGTATTTT. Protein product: CASLPKNTDTQYF.